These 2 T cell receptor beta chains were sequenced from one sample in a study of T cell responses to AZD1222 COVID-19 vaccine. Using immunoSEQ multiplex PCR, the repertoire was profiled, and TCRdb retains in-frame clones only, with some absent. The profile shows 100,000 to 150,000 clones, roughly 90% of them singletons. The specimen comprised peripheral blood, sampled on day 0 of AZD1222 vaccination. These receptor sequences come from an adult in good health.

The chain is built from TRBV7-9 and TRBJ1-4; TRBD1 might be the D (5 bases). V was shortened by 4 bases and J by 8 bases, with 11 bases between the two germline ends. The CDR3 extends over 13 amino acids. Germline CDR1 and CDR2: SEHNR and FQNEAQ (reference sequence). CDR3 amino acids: CASSSTETEKLFF. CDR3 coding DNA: TGTGCCAGCAGCTCGACAGAGACAGAAAAACTGTTTTTT. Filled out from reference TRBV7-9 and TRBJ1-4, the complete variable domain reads DTGVSQNPRHKITKRGQNVTFRCDPISEHNRLYWYRQTLGQGPEFLTYFQNEAQLEKSRLLSDRFSAERPKGSFSTLEIQRTEQGDSAMYLCASSSTETEKLFFGSGTQLSVL.

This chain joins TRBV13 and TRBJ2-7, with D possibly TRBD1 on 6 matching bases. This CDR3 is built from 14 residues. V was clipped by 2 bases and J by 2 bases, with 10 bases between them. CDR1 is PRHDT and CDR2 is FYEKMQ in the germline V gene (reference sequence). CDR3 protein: CASSLRGIPYEQYF. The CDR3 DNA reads TGTGCCAGCAGCTTAAGGGGGATACCCTACGAGCAGTACTTC.